The entry below gives a single TCR beta chain sequence along with its context. Its antigen is still unknown. The data belong to a study of read filtering for tumor transcriptome and immune sequencing. Study-wide background: Patients were 17 male and some 13 female, mean age around 67 years, range roughly 47 to 85. DNase treatment preceded whole-transcriptome library preparation. Whole-study findings and limits: IR-seq captured clonotypes deeper and more reliably than RNA-seq.

The library was built from roughly 400 ng RNA with molecular barcoded adaptors for alpha/delta and beta/gamma chains. TCRdb fed the reads into MiXCR, producing one record per CDR3 protein. The table shows some 46,000 distinct CDR3 sequences, with about an eighth occurring only once. The clonotype comes from a donor over 35 with multiple myeloma. Sequencing used a population of CD138-negative cells sorted from bone marrow.

DNA of the CDR3: TGTGCCAGCAGCCTACGGACGGGACTAGTGGGTAGGATGGCTTTGTCCTACAATGAGCAGTTCTTC. It translates to CASSLRTGLVGRMALSYNEQFF. V gene TRBV7-8 combines with J gene TRBJ2-1, with 8 positions matching TRBD2. V trimming: 5 bases; J trimming: 1 base; junction bases outside the gene matches: 25. Germline CDR1 reads SGHVS; CDR2 reads FQNEAQ. This CDR3 has 22 residues.